This T cell receptor (beta chain) was recovered during a study of patients and donors after allogeneic stem cell transplantation (dated by TCRdb to the early 2020s). V is reduced by 3 bases and J by 4 bases, leaving a spacing of 11 bases between them. As encoded in the germline V gene (reference sequence), CDR1 is SEHNR while CDR2 is FQNEAQ. Taken from cysteine to phenylalanine, the CDR3 has 14 residues. The kept DNA is CDR3 alone, 42 bases in frame from the first base. To note about this clonotype: Its antigen specificity is not known. Base-call qualities are not available, and no considerably larger clone is one nucleotide away.

The receptor library was made with RT-PCR. Instrument on record: NextSeq 550. TCRdb applied fastp at Q25 and MiXCR to the public reads, then kept only in-frame beta chains. Each CDR3 protein gets just one entry, which takes the most common genes and DNA from the rows behind it. This sample holds about a million distinct CDR3 sequences; about 20% were observed only once. The ten largest clones capture 5% to 6.5% of the sample. The source of this sequence is a human donor who was either an allogeneic HSCT recipient or a stem cell or donor lymphocyte infusion donor (not recorded which). It is not recorded whose cells these are; they may come from a transplant donor. The chain uses TRBV7-9 and TRBJ2-3; the D gene is possibly TRBD1, with 6 bases matching. Material: blood, either unsorted or a sorted T cell fraction (not recorded which). DNA sequence: TGTGCCAGCAGCTTTAACAGGGTCGCAGATACGCAGTATTTT. This gives the protein CASSFNRVADTQYF.